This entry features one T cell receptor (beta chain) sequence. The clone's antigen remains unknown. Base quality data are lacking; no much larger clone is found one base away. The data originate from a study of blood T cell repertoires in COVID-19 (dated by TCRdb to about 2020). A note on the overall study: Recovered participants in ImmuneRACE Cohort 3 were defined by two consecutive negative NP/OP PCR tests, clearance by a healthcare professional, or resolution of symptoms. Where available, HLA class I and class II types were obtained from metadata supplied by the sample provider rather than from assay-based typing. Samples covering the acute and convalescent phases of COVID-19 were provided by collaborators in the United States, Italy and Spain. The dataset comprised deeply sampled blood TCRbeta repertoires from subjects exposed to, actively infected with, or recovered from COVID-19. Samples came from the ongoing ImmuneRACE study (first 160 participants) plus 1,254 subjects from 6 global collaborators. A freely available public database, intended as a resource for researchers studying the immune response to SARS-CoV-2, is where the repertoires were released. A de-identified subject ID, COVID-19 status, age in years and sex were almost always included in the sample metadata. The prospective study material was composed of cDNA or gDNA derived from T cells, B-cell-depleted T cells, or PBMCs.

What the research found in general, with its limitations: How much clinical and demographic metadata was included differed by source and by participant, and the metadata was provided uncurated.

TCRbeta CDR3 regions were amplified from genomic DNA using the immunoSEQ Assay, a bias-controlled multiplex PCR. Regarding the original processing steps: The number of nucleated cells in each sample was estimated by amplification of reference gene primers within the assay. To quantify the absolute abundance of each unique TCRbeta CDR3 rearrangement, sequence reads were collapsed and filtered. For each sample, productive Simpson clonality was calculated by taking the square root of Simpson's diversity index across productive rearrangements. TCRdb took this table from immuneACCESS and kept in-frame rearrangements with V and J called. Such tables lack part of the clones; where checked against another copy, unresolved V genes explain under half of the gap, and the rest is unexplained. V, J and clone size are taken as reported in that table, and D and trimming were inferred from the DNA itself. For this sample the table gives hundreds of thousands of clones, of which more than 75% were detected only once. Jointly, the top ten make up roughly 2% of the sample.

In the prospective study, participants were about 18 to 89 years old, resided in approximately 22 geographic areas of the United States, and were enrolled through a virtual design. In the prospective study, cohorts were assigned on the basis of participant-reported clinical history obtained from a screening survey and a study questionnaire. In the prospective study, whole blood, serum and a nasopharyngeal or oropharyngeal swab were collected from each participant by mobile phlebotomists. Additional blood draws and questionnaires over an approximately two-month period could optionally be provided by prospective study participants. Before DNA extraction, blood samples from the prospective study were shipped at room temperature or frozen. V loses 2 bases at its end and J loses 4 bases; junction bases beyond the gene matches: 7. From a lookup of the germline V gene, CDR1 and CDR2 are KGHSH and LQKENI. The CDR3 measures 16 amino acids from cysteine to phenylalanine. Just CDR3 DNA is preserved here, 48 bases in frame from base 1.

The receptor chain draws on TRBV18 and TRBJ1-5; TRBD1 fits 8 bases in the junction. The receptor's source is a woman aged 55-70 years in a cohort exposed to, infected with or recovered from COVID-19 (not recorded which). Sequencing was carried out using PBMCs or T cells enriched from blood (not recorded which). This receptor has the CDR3 CASSPEGQAINQPQHF. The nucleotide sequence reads TGTGCCAGCTCACCAGAGGGACAGGCGATTAATCAGCCCCAGCATTTT. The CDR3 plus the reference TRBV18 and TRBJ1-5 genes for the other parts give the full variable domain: NAGVMQNPRHLVRRRGQEARLRCSPMKGHSHVYWYRQLPEEGLKFMVYLQKENIIDESGMPKERFSAEFPKEGPSILRIQQVVRGDSAAYFCASSPEGQAINQPQHFGDGTRLSIL.